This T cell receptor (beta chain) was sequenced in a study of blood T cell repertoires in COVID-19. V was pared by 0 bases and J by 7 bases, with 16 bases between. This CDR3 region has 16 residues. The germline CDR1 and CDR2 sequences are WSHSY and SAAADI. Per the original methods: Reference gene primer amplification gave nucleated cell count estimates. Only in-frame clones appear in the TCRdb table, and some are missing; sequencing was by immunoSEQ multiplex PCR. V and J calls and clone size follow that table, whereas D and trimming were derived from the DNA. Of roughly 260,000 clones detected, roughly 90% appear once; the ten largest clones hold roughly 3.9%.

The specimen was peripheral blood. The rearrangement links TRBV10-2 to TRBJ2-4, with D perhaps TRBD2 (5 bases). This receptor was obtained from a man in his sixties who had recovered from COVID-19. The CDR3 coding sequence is TGCGCCAGCAGTGAGTCCGGCACGGCACTAGGGAACATTCAGTACTTC. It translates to CASSESGTALGNIQYF.